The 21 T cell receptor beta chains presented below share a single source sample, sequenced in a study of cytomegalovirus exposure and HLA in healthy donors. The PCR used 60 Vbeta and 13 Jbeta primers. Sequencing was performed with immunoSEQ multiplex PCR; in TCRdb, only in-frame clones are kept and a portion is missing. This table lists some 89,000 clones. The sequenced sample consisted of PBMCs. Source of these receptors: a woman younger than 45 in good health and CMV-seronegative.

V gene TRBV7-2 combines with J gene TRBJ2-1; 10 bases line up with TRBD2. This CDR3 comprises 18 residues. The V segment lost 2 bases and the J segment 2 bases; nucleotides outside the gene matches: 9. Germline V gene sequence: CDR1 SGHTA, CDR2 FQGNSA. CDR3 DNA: TGTGCCAGCAGCTTACCAAGGGGGACTAGCGTGACCTACAATGAGCAGTTCTTC. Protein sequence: CASSLPRGTSVTYNEQFF.

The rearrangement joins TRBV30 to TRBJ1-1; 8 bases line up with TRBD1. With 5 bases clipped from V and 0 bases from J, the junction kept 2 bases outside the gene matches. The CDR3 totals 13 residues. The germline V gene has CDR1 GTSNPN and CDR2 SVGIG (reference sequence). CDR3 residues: CAWRQGLNTEAFF. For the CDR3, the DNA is TGTGCCTGGCGACAGGGGCTGAACACTGAAGCTTTCTTT.

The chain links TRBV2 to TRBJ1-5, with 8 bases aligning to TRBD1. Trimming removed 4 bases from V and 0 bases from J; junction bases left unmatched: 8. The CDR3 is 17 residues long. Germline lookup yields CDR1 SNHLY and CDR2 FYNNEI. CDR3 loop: CASSVAGQVFSNQPQHF. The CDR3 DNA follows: TGTGCCAGCAGTGTTGCGGGACAGGTCTTTAGCAATCAGCCCCAGCATTTT.

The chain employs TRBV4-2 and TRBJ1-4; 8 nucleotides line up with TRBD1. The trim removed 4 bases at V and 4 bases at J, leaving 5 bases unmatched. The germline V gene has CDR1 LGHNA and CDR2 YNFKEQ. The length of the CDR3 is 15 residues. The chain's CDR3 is CASSPTGGFNEKLFF. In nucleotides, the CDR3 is TGTGCCAGCAGCCCTACAGGGGGGTTTAATGAAAAACTGTTTTTT.

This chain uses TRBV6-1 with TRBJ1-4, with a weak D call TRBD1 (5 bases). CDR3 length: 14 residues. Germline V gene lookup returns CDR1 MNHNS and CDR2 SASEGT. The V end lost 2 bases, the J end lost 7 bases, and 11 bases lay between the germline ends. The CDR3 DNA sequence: TGTGCCAGCAGTGAACGACAGCGTTCTGAAAAACTGTTTTTT. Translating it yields CASSERQRSEKLFF.

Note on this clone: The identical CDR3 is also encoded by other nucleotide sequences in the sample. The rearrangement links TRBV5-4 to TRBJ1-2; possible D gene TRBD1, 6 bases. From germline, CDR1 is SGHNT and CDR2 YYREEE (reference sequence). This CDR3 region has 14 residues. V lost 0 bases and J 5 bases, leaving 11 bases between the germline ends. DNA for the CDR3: TGTGCCAGCAGCTTGGAAGGGGGTGGTTATGGCTACACCTTC. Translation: CASSLEGGGYGYTF.

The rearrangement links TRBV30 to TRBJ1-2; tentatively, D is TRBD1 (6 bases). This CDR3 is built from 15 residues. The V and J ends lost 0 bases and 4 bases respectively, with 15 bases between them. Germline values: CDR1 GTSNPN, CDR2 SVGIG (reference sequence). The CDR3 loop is CAWSVVRWGLYGYTF. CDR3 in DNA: TGTGCCTGGAGTGTGGTTCGGTGGGGGCTCTATGGCTACACCTTC.

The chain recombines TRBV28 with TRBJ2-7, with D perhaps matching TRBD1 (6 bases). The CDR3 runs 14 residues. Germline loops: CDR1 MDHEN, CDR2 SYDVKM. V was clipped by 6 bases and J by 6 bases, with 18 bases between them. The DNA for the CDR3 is TGTGCCAGCAGCCGGCGGCCCAGGGGAAGCGAGCAGTACTTC. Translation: CASSRRPRGSEQYF.

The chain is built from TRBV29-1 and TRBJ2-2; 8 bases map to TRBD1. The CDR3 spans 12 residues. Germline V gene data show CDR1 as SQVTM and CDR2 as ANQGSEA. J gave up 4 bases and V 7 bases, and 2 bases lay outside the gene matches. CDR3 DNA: TGCAGCGCGACAGGGGCCACCGGGGAGCTGTTTTTT. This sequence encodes CSATGATGELFF.

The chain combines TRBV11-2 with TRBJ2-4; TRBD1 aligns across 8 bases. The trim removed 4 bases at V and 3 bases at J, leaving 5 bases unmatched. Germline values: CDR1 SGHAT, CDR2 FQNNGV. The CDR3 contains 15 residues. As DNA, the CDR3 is TGTGCCAGCAGCTCGACAGGGGAGGACAAAAACATTCAGTACTTC. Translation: CASSSTGEDKNIQYF.

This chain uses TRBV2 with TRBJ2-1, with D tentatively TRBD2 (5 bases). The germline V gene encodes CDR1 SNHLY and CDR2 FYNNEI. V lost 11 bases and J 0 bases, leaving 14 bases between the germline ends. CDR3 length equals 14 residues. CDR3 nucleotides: TGTGCCTCTCGGTCGGCGGGCTCCTACAATGAGCAGTTCTTC. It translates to CASRSAGSYNEQFF. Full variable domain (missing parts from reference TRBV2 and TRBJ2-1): EPEVTQTPSHQVTQMGQEVILRCVPISNHLYFYWYRQILGQKVEFLVSFYNNEISEKSEIFDDQFSVERPDGSNFTLKIRSTKLEDSAMYFCASRSAGSYNEQFFGPGTRLTVL.

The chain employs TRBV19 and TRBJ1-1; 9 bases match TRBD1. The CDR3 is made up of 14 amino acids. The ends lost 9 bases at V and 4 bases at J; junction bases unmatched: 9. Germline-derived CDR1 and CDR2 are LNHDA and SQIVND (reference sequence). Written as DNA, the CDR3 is TGTGCCAGCAACCACAGGGGGCACGGCACTGAAGCTTTCTTT. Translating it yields CASNHRGHGTEAFF.

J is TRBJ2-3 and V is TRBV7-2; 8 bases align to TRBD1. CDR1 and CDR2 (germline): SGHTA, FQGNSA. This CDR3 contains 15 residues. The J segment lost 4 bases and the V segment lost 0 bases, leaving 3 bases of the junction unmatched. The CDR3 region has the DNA TGTGCCAGCAGCTTAGCGACAGGGGAGGCAGATACGCAGTATTTT. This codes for CASSLATGEADTQYF. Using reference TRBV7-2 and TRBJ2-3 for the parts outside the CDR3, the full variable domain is GAGVSQSPSNKVTEKGKDVELRCDPISGHTALYWYRQSLGQGLEFLIYFQGNSAPDKSGLPSDRFSAERTGGSVSTLTIQRTQQEDSAVYLCASSLATGEADTQYFGPGTRLTVL.

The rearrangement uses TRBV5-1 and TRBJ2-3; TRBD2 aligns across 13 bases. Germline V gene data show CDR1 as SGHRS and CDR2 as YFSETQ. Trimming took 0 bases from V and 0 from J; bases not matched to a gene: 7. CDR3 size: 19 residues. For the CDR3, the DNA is TGCGCCAGCAGCTTGGCCAGGACTAGCGGGAGTTCTAGCACAGATACGCAGTATTTT. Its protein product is CASSLARTSGSSSTDTQYF.

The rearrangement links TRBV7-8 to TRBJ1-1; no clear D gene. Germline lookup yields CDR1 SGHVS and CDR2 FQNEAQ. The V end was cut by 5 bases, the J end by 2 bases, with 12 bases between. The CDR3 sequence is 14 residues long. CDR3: CASSPVNINTEAFF. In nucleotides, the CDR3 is TGTGCCAGCAGCCCGGTAAATATAAACACTGAAGCTTTCTTT.

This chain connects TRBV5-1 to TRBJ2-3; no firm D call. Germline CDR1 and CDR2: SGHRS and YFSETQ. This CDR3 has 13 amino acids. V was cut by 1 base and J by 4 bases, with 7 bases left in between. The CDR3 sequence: CASSLFYPDTQYF. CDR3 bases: TGCGCCAGCAGCTTGTTCTACCCAGATACGCAGTATTTT. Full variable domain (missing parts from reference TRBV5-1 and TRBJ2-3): KAGVTQTPRYLIKTRGQQVTLSCSPISGHRSVSWYQQTPGQGLQFLFEYFSETQRNKGNFPGRFSGRQFSNSRSEMNVSTLELGDSALYLCASSLFYPDTQYFGPGTRLTVL.

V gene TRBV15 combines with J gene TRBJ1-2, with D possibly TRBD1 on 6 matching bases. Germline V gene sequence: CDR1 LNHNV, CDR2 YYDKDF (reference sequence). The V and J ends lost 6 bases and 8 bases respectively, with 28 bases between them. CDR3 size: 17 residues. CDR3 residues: CATRMDSVKSLSVGYTF. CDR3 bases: TGTGCCACCAGGATGGACAGCGTCAAAAGCCTCTCTGTCGGCTACACCTTC.

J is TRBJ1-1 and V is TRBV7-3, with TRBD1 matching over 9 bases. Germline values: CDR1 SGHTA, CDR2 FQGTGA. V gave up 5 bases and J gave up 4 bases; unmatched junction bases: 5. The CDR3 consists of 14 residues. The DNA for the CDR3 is TGTGCCAGCAGCGTACAGGGGGCCGGCACTGAAGCTTTCTTT. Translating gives CASSVQGAGTEAFF.

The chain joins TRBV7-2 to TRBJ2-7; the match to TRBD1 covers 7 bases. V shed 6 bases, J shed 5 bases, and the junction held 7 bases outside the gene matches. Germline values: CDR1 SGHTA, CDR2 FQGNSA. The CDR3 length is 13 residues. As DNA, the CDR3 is TGTGCCAGCAGTCGTACAGGGGAACACGAGCAGTACTTC. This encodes CASSRTGEHEQYF.

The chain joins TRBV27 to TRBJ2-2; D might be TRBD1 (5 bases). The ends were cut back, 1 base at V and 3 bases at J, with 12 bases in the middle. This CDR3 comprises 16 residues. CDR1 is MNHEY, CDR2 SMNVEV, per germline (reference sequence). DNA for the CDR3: TGTGCCAGCAGTTTATTCAGGGATGGCGACACCGGGGAGCTGTTTTTT. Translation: CASSLFRDGDTGELFF.

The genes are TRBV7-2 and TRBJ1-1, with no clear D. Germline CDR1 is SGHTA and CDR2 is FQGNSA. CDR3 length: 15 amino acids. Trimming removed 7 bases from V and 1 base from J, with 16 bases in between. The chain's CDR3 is CASNTPRRENTEAFF. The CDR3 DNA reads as TGTGCCAGCAACACTCCGAGGCGGGAGAACACTGAAGCTTTCTTT.